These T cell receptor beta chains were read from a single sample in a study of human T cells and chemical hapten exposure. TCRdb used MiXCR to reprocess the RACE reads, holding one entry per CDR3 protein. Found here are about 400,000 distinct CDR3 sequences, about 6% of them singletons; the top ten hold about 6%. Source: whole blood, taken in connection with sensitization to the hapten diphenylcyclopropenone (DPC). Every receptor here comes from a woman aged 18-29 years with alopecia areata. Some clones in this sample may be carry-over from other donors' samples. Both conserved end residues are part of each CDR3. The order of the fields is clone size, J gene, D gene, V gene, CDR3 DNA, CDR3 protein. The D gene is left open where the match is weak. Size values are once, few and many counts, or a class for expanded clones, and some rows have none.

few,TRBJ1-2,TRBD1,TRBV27,TGTGCCAGCAGCCAGGGGGCTAGTGGCTACACCTTC,CASSQGASGYTF
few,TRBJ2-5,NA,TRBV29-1,TGCAGCGGAACTAGCACGGAGACCCAGTACTTC,CSGTSTETQYF
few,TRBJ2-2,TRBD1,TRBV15,TGTGCCACCAGCAGAGGTCGCGGGACAGGGGTCACCGGGGAGCTGTTTTTT,CATSRGRGTGVTGELFF
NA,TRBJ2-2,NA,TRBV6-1,TGTGCCAGCAGTCCCCGGGTTCTGGGGACAACGACGAACACCGGGGAGCTGTTTTTT,CASSPRVLGTTTNTGELFF
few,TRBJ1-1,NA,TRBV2,TGTGCCAGCAGTGAGGTCAGGGTGAACACTGAAGCTTTCTTT,CASSEVRVNTEAFF
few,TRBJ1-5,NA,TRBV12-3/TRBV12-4,TGTGCCAGCAGTTTGGGCGATAACAGGGGCAATCAGCCCCAGCATTTT,CASSLGDNRGNQPQHF
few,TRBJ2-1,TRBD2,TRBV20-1,TGCAGTGCTAGATTTTTGACTAGCAGGCACCCTTACAATGAGCAGTTCTTC,CSARFLTSRHPYNEQFF
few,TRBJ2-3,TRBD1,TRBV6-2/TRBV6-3,TGTGCCAGCAGTTCTAGAAGACGGACAGGCAAAACAGATACGCAGTATTTT,CASSSRRRTGKTDTQYF
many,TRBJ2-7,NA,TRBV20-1,TGCAGTGCTAGATCCAGGCCAAATTACTACGAGCAGTACTTC,CSARSRPNYYEQYF
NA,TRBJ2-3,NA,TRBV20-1,TGCAGTGCTAGAGATGCAGAAAGGGATACGCAGTATTTT,CSARDAERDTQYF
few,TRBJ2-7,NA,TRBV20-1,TGCAGTGCTAGTAGATGGGACTACGAGCAGTACTTC,CSASRWDYEQYF
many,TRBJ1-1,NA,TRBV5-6,TGTGCCAGCAGCACTAGGGATACTGAAGCTTTCTTT,CASSTRDTEAFF
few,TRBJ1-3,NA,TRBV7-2,TGTGCCAGCAGCTTACAGGGACAAGGAAACACCATATATTTT,CASSLQGQGNTIYF
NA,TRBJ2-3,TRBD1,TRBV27,TGTGCCAGCAGCTTCGGACAGGCGCTGGCACCTAGCACAGATACGCAGTATTTT,CASSFGQALAPSTDTQYF
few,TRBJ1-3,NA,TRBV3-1,TGTGCCAGCAGCCCCGGGGGCCACGGGGGCTCTGGAAACACCATATATTTT,CASSPGGHGGSGNTIYF
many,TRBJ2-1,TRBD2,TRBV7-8,TGTGCCAGCAGCACACCGGGACTAGCGGATAGACTAGCATCTGATGAGCAGTTCTTC,CASSTPGLADRLASDEQFF
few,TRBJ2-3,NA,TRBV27,TGTGCCAGCAGTTTATCGACAGCTAGCACAGATACGCAGTATTTT,CASSLSTASTDTQYF
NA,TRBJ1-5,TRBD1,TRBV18,TGTGCCAGCTCACCCGGAACAGGGGGCGATCAGCCCCAGCATTTT,CASSPGTGGDQPQHF
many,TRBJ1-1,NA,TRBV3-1,TGTGCCAGCAGCCAAGTAGAGGGACGGGCTTTCTTT,CASSQVEGRAFF
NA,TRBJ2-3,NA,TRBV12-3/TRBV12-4,TGTGCCAGCAGTCCAAAAAGCAGGGGAGTAGGTGGCACAGATACGCAGTATTTT,CASSPKSRGVGGTDTQYF
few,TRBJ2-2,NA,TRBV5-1,TGCGCCAGCAGCTTTTCCCCAGGGTCTGCCGGGGAGCTGTTTTTT,CASSFSPGSAGELFF
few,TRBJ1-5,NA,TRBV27,TGTGCCAGCAGTTTATCCCCCAGGGGCCTCAATCAGCCCCAGCATTTT,CASSLSPRGLNQPQHF
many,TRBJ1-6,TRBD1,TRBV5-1,TGCGCCAGCAGTTTTAGGACAGGGGACCCTATCTCACCCCTCCACTTT,CASSFRTGDPISPLHF
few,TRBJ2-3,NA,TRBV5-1,TGCGCCAGCAGCAACTCCCAAGATACGCAGTATTTT,CASSNSQDTQYF
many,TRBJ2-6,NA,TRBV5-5,TGTGCCAGCAGTCTATGGGAGTTTTTAGAGGCCAACGTCCTGACTTTC,CASSLWEFLEANVLTF
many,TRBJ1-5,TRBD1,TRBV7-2,TGTGCCAGCAGCTCCGAGACAGGGGGCCTCAATCAGCCCCAGCATTTT,CASSSETGGLNQPQHF
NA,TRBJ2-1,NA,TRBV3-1,TGTGCCAGCAGCCAAGATACCTTCGGTGTAGGTGAGCAGTTCTTC,CASSQDTFGVGEQFF
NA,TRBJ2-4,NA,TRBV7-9,TGTGCCAGCAGCCCGCATCGGGACATTCAGTACTTC,CASSPHRDIQYF
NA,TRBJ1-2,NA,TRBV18,TGTGCCAGCTCAGGAGACAGCGTCTATGGCTACACCTTC,CASSGDSVYGYTF